The clone carrying this T cell receptor beta chain was detected only once. Its antigen is not identified. Trimming took off 4 bases at V and 8 bases at J, with 18 bases between the two ends. This CDR3 region has 15 residues. The V gene's germline CDR1 is MGHRA and CDR2 YSYEKL. This entry belongs to a study of CD8 T cells in ankylosing spondylitis. Study results and limitations: As for the disease-linked clones, they showed a CD8+ phenotype and occurred at relatively low frequencies in peripheral blood. Several highly homologous variants formed a TCR beta motif that appeared characteristic of ankylosing spondylitis blood.

Using its own MiXCR run on the 5' RACE reads, TCRdb lists one record per CDR3 protein. The sample consists of hundreds of thousands of distinct CDR3 sequences, about a sixth of them appearing once. The chain links TRBV4-1 to TRBJ2-1; D could derive from TRBD1 or TRBD2 (7 bases each). The TCR comes from a male donor with ankylosing spondylitis. The sequenced sample was blood, either unsorted or a sorted T cell fraction (not recorded which). The DNA of the CDR3 is TGCGCCAGCAGCCGTGCTAGCGGACAGGCCCATGAGCAGTTCTTC. Protein sequence: CASSRASGQAHEQFF.